This T cell receptor (beta chain) was recorded in a study of shared clonotypes between healthy human individuals. Into CD45RA+ naive and CD45RA-negative memory subsets, the CD4+ cells were split. Profiling relied on immunoSEQ multiplex PCR, and the TCRdb table lists in-frame clones only, not all of them. The sample shows roughly 2,500,000 clones, 93% of them seen only once. Trimming removed 2 bases at V and 9 bases at J, with 14 bases between. The length of the CDR3 is 13 residues. In germline, CDR1 is SGHTA, CDR2 FQGNSA. J is TRBJ2-7 and V is TRBV7-2, with D tentatively TRBD1 (5 bases). This receptor was obtained from a man between 18 and 35 years old in good health. Some clones in this sample may be carry-over from other donors' samples. The sample consisted of naive CD4+ T cells from PBMCs. As to subset: CD45RA+ positively selected. Here the CDR3 DNA reads TGTGCCAGCAGCTTAAGGGCAGGGAAGGTGCAGTACTTC. It encodes CASSLRAGKVQYF.